A selection of T cell receptor beta chains follows, all from one sample in a study of response to subunit inactivated influenza vaccine. TCRdb redid the calling of the RT-PCR reads with MiXCR, one entry per CDR3 protein. The profile covers about 780,000 distinct CDR3 sequences, with less than 20% appearing a single time and approximately 11% taken by the ten largest. The input for sequencing was PBMCs from blood, taken around 5 days after vaccination. The receptors stem from a man between 50 and 59 years old who received an inactivated influenza vaccine. CDR3s include the opening cysteine and the closing phenylalanine or tryptophan. Fields, in order: V gene, D gene, clone size, CDR3 protein. The D gene is left open where the match is weak. Clone size appears in some rows only: once, few, many, or a class for an expanded clone.

>TRBV7-2|NA|NA
CASSLDQGMDTQYF
>TRBV13|TRBD2|NA
CASSLLGTSRTDTQYF
>TRBV29-1|NA|NA
CSVEARDNPYEQYF
>TRBV29-1|NA|NA
CSVEGPGNTIYF
>TRBV27|NA|NA
CASSFARGGLEPQHF
>TRBV11-2|TRBD1|many
CASSLAGQGFSYEQYF
>TRBV10-2|TRBD1|NA
CASRPLLGQGNEKLFF
>TRBV9|NA|NA
CASSVDSRVGETQYF
>TRBV6-5|TRBD1|NA
CASSSPTGTEQYF
>TRBV6-2/TRBV6-3|TRBD2|NA
CASRPRTLAGDQGELFF
>TRBV7-8|NA|NA
CASSFGVISGNIQYF
>TRBV11-2|TRBD2|few
CASSLLAGQYEQYF
>TRBV20-1|TRBD1|many
CSARRQGYEQYF
>TRBV5-1|NA|NA
CASTNGDYNEQFF
>TRBV6-5|NA|few
CASSYSSLNTEAFF
>TRBV6-5|TRBD1|few
CASSYQGDHSSSYEQYF
>TRBV11-2|TRBD1|NA
CASSPSGQEQYF
>TRBV6-1|TRBD2|NA
CASCPGLAWRNEQFF
>TRBV12-3/TRBV12-4|NA|many
CASSELSITGELFF
>TRBV5-1|NA|NA
CASRPQGHFYNEQFF
>TRBV11-2|NA|few
CASRVGADHSPLHF
>TRBV20-1|NA|few
CSARDLATGTQYF
>TRBV29-1|NA|NA
CSVATGYQETQYF
>TRBV7-2|NA|few
CASSLAQGLGGYTF
>TRBV10-3|NA|NA
CAISEFKGRGYEQYF
>TRBV5-1|TRBD1|NA
CASSRTPDRVQETQYF
>TRBV3-1|NA|NA
CASKPDRTYNEQFF
>TRBV12-3/TRBV12-4|TRBD1|many
CASSLGTGGFQPQHF
>TRBV5-1|TRBD1|few
CASSTGQGGSGNTIYF
>TRBV10-3|NA|few
CAIRGSGADTGELFF
>TRBV5-1|TRBD1|NA
CASSWGQGRAEAFF
>TRBV6-1|TRBD2|few
CASSVLTSFRLDEQFF
>TRBV7-9|NA|NA
CASSSNRGTDLNTEAFF
>TRBV20-1|NA|NA
CSASEVGSPLHF
>TRBV7-2|TRBD1|many
CASSVTGTGVRETQYF
>TRBV15|TRBD2|once
CATSRDKGSGGYQETQYF
>TRBV10-3|TRBD2|few
CAITSGLVGETQYF
>TRBV5-1|TRBD2|many
CASSLGAGESTGELFF
>TRBV15|TRBD1|few
CATSRRDRGREQYF
>TRBV7-9|NA|few
CASSTKGPNEQYF
>TRBV28|TRBD1|NA
CASSLGGSSRGTQYF
>TRBV20-1|TRBD1|few
CSASGLGQGYYEQYF
>TRBV5-1|NA|NA
CASSPGARGNEQFF
>TRBV13|TRBD2|many
CASTRLADTQYF
>TRBV20-1|NA|few
CSARLGQGEAFF
>TRBV5-1|NA|few
CASSPRLGPPQEQFF
>TRBV7-3|NA|NA
CASSLHQKETQYF
>TRBV28|NA|NA
CASSLPDSSYEQYF
>TRBV5-1|NA|many
CASSLAWRETQYF
>TRBV7-2|NA|many
CASRSGANVLTF
>TRBV20-1|NA|few
CSAGTDRSNYGYTF